This T cell receptor beta chain was identified in a study of PD-1 blockade in mismatch repair-deficient tumors. Every patient had mismatch repair deficiency by PCR or immunohistochemistry. Three pembrolizumab responders had their TCRs sequenced. The V end lost 0 bases, the J end lost 5 bases, and 10 bases lay between the germline ends. Per the germline V gene, CDR1 is SGHAT and CDR2 is FQNNGV. The CDR3 runs to 14 residues. Using immunoSEQ multiplex PCR, the repertoire was profiled, and TCRdb retains in-frame clones only, with some absent. Of around 120,000 clones listed, 88% are singletons. V and J are TRBV11-2 and TRBJ2-5; D might be TRBD1 (6 bases). Source: peripheral blood, taken roughly 70 weeks after starting pembrolizumab. This receptor was obtained from an adult with mismatch repair-deficient cancer. The CDR3 region has the DNA TGTGCCAGCAGCTTAGATCAGGGGACGGAGACCCAGTACTTC. Protein product: CASSLDQGTETQYF.